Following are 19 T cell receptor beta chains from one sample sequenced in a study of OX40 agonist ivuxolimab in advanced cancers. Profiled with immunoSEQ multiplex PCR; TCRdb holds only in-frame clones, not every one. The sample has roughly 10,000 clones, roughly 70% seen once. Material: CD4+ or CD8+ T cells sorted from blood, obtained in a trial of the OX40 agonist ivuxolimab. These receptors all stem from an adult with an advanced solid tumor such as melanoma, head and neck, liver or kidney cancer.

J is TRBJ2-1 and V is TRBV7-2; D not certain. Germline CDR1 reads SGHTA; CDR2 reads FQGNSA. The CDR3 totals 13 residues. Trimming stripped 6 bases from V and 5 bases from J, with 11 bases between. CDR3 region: CASSSDGNNEQFF. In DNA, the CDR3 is TGTGCCAGCAGTTCGGACGGCAACAATGAGCAGTTCTTC.

The CDR3: CASSLGQGDGYTF. The CDR3 DNA follows: TGTGCCAGCAGCTTGGGACAGGGAGATGGCTACACCTTC. The V call is TRBV5-4, the J call TRBJ1-2, with 7 bases identical to TRBD1. This CDR3 has 13 residues. J lost 6 bases, V lost 0 bases, and 2 bases had no gene match. Germline V gene sequence: CDR1 SGHNT, CDR2 YYREEE (reference sequence).

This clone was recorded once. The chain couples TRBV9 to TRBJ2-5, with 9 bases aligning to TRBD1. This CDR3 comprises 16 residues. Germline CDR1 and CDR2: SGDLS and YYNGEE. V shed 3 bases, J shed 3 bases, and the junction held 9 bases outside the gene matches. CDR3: CASSGSSWTGEETQYF. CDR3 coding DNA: TGTGCCAGCAGCGGATCCTCCTGGACAGGGGAAGAGACCCAGTACTTC.

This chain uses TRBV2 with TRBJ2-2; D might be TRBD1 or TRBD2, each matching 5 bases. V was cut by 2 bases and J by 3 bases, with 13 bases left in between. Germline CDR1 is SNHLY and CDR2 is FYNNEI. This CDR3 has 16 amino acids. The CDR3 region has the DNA TGTGCCAGCAGTGAATTTTCAGGGAGATACACCGGGGAGCTGTTTTTT. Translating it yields CASSEFSGRYTGELFF.

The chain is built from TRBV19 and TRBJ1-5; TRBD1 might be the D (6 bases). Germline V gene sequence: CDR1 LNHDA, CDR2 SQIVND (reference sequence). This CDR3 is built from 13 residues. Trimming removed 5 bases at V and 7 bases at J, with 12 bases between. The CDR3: CASSAPGDQPQHF. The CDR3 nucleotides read TGTGCCAGTAGTGCCCCAGGGGACCAGCCCCAGCATTTT.

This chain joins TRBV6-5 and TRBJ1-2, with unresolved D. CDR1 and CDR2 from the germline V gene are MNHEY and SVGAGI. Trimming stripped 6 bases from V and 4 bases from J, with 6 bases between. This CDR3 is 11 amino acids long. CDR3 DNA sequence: TGTGCCAGCAGCAGGCCCTATGGCTACACCTTC. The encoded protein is CASSRPYGYTF.

DNA of the CDR3: TGTGCCAGCAGCTTAGCGCTGTCGGAAATCTATGGCTACACCTTC. Encoded protein: CASSLALSEIYGYTF. The chain employs TRBV7-9 and TRBJ1-2; the D is unclear. The CDR3 totals 15 residues. The V end was cut by 0 bases, the J end by 4 bases, with 12 bases between. From germline, CDR1 is SEHNR and CDR2 FQNEAQ (reference sequence).

The CDR3 reads CASSLGAGELFF. The CDR3 DNA reads TGTGCCAGCAGCTTGGGGGCCGGGGAGCTGTTTTTT. This chain links TRBV5-5 with TRBJ2-2; the D is unclear. From germline, CDR1 is SGHKS and CDR2 YYEKEE (reference sequence). The CDR3 contains 12 residues. V was pared by 0 bases and J by 6 bases, with 3 bases between.

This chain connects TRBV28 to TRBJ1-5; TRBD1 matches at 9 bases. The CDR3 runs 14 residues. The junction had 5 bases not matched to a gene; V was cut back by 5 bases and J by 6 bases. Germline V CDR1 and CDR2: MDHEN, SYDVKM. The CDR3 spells CASSPDRGGQPQHF. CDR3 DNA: TGTGCCAGCAGTCCGGACAGGGGTGGTCAGCCCCAGCATTTT.

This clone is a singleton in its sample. The CDR3 loop reads CASSLAVDGTQYF. In DNA, the CDR3 is TGTGCCAGCAGCTTAGCGGTGGATGGTACGCAGTATTTT. This chain joins TRBV7-9 and TRBJ2-3; D is unresolved. Germline V lookup: CDR1 SEHNR, CDR2 FQNEAQ (reference sequence). Trimming shortened V by 0 bases and J by 8 bases, and 9 bases separated the two germline ends. This CDR3 comprises 13 residues. The variable domain in full, completed from reference TRBV7-9 and TRBJ2-3, reads DTGVSQNPRHKITKRGQNVTFRCDPISEHNRLYWYRQTLGQGPEFLTYFQNEAQLEKSRLLSDRFSAERPKGSFSTLEIQRTEQGDSAMYLCASSLAVDGTQYFGPGTRLTVL.

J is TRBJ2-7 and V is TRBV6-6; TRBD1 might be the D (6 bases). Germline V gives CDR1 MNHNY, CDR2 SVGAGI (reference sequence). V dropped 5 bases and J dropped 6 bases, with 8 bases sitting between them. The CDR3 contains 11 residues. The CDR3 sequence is CASSQQGEQYF. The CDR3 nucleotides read TGTGCCAGCAGTCAACAGGGCGAGCAGTACTTC.

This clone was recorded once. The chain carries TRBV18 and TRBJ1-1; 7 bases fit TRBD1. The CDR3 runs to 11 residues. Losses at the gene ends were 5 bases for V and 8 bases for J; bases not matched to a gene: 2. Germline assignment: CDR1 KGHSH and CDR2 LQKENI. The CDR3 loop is CASSSDREAFF. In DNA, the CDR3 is TGTGCCAGCTCATCGGACAGGGAAGCTTTCTTT.

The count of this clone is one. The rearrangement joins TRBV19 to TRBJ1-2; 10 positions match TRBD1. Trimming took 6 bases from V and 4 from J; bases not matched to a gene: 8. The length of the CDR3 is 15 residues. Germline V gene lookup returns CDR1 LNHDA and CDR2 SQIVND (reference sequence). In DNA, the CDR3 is TGTGCCAGTAGAGACAGGGGGCCTCTCCCCTATGGCTACACCTTC. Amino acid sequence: CASRDRGPLPYGYTF.

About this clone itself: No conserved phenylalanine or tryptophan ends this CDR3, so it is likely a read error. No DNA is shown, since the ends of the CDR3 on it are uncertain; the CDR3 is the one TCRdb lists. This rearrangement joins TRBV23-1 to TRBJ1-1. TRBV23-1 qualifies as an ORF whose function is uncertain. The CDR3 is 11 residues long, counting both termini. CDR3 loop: CASSQSGTKGS.

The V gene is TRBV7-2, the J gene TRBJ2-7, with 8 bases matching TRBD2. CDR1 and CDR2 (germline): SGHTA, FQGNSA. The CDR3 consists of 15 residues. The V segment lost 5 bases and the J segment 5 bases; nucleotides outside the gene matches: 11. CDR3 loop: CASSPADGGAHEQYF. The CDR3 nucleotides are TGTGCCAGCAGCCCCGCCGACGGGGGGGCCCACGAGCAGTACTTC. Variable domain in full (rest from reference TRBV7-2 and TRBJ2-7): GAGVSQSPSNKVTEKGKDVELRCDPISGHTALYWYRQSLGQGLEFLIYFQGNSAPDKSGLPSDRFSAERTGGSVSTLTIQRTQQEDSAVYLCASSPADGGAHEQYFGPGTRLTVT.

The CDR3 nucleotides read TGTGCCAGCAGCCAAGAACAGGGCCGAACCTACGAGCAGTACTTC. It is translated as CASSQEQGRTYEQYF. The chain employs TRBV5-4 and TRBJ2-7, with D possibly matching TRBD1 (6 bases). CDR1 SGHNT and CDR2 YYREEE come from the germline V gene (reference sequence). There are 15 residues in the CDR3. Trimming took 4 bases from V and 2 from J, leaving 16 bases between them. Supplemented by reference TRBV5-4 and TRBJ2-7, the full variable domain reads ETGVTQSPTHLIKTRGQQVTLRCSSQSGHNTVSWYQQALGQGPQFIFQYYREEENGRGNFPPRFSGLQFPNYSSELNVNALELDDSALYLCASSQEQGRTYEQYFGPGTRLTVT.

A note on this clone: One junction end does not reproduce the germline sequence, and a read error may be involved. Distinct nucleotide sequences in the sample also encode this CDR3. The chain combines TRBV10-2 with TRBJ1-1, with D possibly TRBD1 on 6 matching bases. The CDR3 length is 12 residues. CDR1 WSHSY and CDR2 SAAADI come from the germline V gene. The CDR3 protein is CASSEGGPLAFF. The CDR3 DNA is TGCGCCAGTAGTGAGGGGGGCCCCCTGGCTTTCTTT.

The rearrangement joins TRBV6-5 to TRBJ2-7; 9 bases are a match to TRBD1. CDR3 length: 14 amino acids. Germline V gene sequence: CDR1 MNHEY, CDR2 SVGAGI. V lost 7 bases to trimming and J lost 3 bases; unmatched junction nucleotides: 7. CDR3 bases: TGTGCCAGCATCCCGGGACAGGGTTACTACGAGCAGTACTTC. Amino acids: CASIPGQGYYEQYF.

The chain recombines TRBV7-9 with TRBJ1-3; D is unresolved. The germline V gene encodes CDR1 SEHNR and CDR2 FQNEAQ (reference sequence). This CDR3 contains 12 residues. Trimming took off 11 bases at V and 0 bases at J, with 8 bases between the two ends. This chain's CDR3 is CASQFSGNTIYF. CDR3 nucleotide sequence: TGTGCCTCCCAGTTCTCTGGAAACACCATATATTTT.